Each of the 20 T cell receptor beta chains below was sequenced from the same sample in a study of blood T cell repertoires in COVID-19. This table comes from immunoSEQ multiplex PCR, and its TCRdb copy is limited to in-frame clones, with some not included. The repertoire includes about 76,000 clones, around 86% of them detected once, and 29% sits in the top ten. Sequencing was carried out using peripheral blood. Every receptor here comes from an elderly woman with active or convalescent COVID-19.

V and J are TRBV7-2 and TRBJ2-3; 9 bases fit TRBD2. Trimming took 1 base from V and 2 from J; bases not matched to a gene: 10. Germline V gene sequence: CDR1 SGHTA, CDR2 FQGNSA. The CDR3 totals 18 residues. CDR3 amino acids: CASSLVSAGGPTTDTQYF. The DNA for the CDR3 is TGTGCCAGCAGCTTAGTTTCGGCGGGGGGGCCTACCACAGATACGCAGTATTTT.

This chain connects TRBV7-6 to TRBJ2-1; tentatively, D is TRBD2 (5 bases). CDR1 SGHVS and CDR2 FNYEAQ come from the germline V gene. The CDR3 extends over 15 amino acids. Deletions cut 5 bases from V and 8 bases from J, with 19 bases between. CDR3 nucleotides: TGTGCCAGCAGCATAGGGCGGGCTCCCCGTTATGAGCAGTTCTTC. Translating gives CASSIGRAPRYEQFF.

The rearrangement uses TRBV6-2 or TRBV6-3 and TRBJ1-5; D is uncertain. The V and J ends lost 0 bases and 4 bases respectively, with 4 bases between them. The CDR3 has 13 residues. The V gene's germline CDR1 is MNHEY and CDR2 SVGEGT. Here the CDR3 reads CASSYSENQPQHF. In DNA, the CDR3 is TGTGCCAGCAGTTACTCGGAGAATCAGCCCCAGCATTTT.

This clone has ten or more counts. The V gene is TRBV18, the J gene TRBJ2-5; no firm D call. V was cut by 3 bases and J by 5 bases, with 10 bases left in between. The CDR3 totals 13 residues. CDR1 and CDR2 (germline): KGHSH, LQKENI. The CDR3 protein is CASSPQRGETQYF. CDR3 nucleotides: TGTGCCAGCTCACCCCAGCGTGGGGAGACCCAGTACTTC.

This chain links TRBV7-9 with TRBJ2-3; 12 bases align to TRBD1. The CDR3 is 17 amino acids. Germline trimming cut 5 bases from V and 2 bases from J; bases unmatched to any gene: 8. Per germline, CDR1 SEHNR and CDR2 FQNEAQ (reference sequence). CDR3 amino acids: CASSPGQGARFTDTQYF. The CDR3, as DNA: TGTGCCAGCAGCCCGGGACAGGGGGCAAGGTTCACAGATACGCAGTATTTT.

The V and J genes are TRBV6-5 and TRBJ1-1, with 7 nucleotides matching TRBD1. Trimming took 2 bases from V and 4 from J; bases not matched to a gene: 4. Germline V gene data show CDR1 as MNHEY and CDR2 as SVGAGI. This CDR3 has 14 residues. CDR3 bases: TGTGCCAGCAGTTACGAACAGGGGTTCACTGAAGCTTTCTTT. It yields the protein CASSYEQGFTEAFF.

V gene TRBV7-3 combines with J gene TRBJ1-6, with 7 bases matching TRBD1. V shed 5 bases and J 6 bases; nucleotides not matched to a gene: 10. CDR1 and CDR2 from the germline V gene are SGHTA and FQGTGA. The CDR3 loop spans 16 amino acids. CDR3 amino acids: CASSQTGPGLNSPLHF. The CDR3 DNA sequence: TGTGCCAGCAGCCAGACAGGGCCAGGGCTTAATTCACCCCTCCACTTT.

This chain connects TRBV6-1 to TRBJ2-7; maybe TRBD2 (6 bases). Germline assignment: CDR1 MNHNS and CDR2 SASEGT. Deletions cut 0 bases from V and 4 bases from J, with 13 bases between. The CDR3 loop spans 15 amino acids. In nucleotides, the CDR3 is TGTGCCAGCAGTGAAGCGGGAGGTTACCTTTACGAGCAGTACTTC. Amino acid sequence: CASSEAGGYLYEQYF.

CDR3 DNA sequence: TGCAGCTACGGGGAAAGCTCTGGAAACACCATATATTTT. Protein sequence: CSYGESSGNTIYF. This sequence joins TRBV29-1 and TRBJ1-3; D is undetermined. This CDR3 has 13 residues. V was shortened by 8 bases and J by 0 bases, with 11 bases between the two germline ends. Per germline, CDR1 SQVTM and CDR2 ANQGSEA. The full variable domain, rest sourced from reference TRBV29-1 and TRBJ1-3, is SAVISQKPSRDICQRGTSLTIQCQVDSQVTMMFWYRQQPGQSLTLIATANQGSEATYESGFVIDKFPISRPNLTFSTLTVSNMSPEDSSIYLCSYGESSGNTIYFGEGSWLTVV.

As regards this clone: A read error may produce the germline difference seen at one junction end. The chain uses TRBV19 and TRBJ1-1; D gene unclear. The CDR3 covers 13 residues. Germline V gene data show CDR1 as LNHDA and CDR2 as SQIVND (reference sequence). Written as DNA, the CDR3 is TGTGCCAGTACCTTGGACGGGAACGCTGAAGCTTTCTTT. Translating gives CASTLDGNAEAFF. Complete variable domain (other parts from reference TRBV19 and TRBJ1-1): DGGITQSPKYLFRKEGQNVTLSCEQNLNHDAMYWYRQDPGQGLRLIYYSQIVNDFQKGDIAEGYSVSREKKESFPLTVTSAQKNPTAFYLCASTLDGNAEAFFGQGTRLTVV.

The rearrangement uses TRBV6-1 and TRBJ2-7; no clear D. Germline V lookup: CDR1 MNHNS, CDR2 SASEGT. Trimming left V 1 base short and J 1 base short, with 8 bases between. The CDR3 totals 14 residues. In DNA form, the CDR3 reads TGTGCCAGCAGTGAAGAGTGGCAGTCCTACGAGCAGTACTTC. It specifies CASSEEWQSYEQYF.

This chain uses TRBV29-1 with TRBJ1-4; the D gene is possibly TRBD1 (5 bases). Germline assignment: CDR1 SQVTM and CDR2 ANQGSEA. The CDR3 consists of 13 residues. V lost 6 bases and J 3 bases, leaving 11 bases between the germline ends. The CDR3 loop is CSVTDSSNEKLFF. The DNA of the CDR3 is TGCAGCGTGACAGACAGTTCTAATGAAAAACTGTTTTTT.

This clone was detected only once. The chain employs TRBV3-1 (or the pseudogene TRBV3-2) and TRBJ1-2; weak D call: TRBD1 (5 bases). Germline-derived CDR1 and CDR2 are LGHDT and YNNKEL (reference sequence). CDR3 length: 16 amino acids. V was clipped by 5 bases and J by 0 bases, with 16 bases between them. The CDR3 DNA reads as TGTGCCAGCAGCTCATTCGGGGGAGTAACTAACTATGGCTACACCTTC. It is translated as CASSSFGGVTNYGYTF.

This clone occurred a few times. The rearrangement links TRBV6-6 to TRBJ1-5; D possibly corresponds to TRBD1 (5 bases). This CDR3 contains 14 residues. Germline CDR1 and CDR2: MNHNY and SVGAGI (reference sequence). The V end was cut by 8 bases, the J end by 6 bases, with 17 bases between. Written as DNA, the CDR3 is TGTGCCAGCGCCCTAGACAGCGCGGTTCAGCCCCAGCATTTT. Encoded protein: CASALDSAVQPQHF.

This chain connects TRBV24-1 to TRBJ1-2; no firm D call. The CDR3 loop spans 13 amino acids. Germline CDR1 and CDR2: KGHDR and SFDVKD. V was pared by 7 bases and J by 7 bases, with 15 bases between. CDR3 sequence: CATRGLRAGGYTF. DNA of the CDR3: TGTGCCACCAGGGGCCTGAGGGCGGGTGGCTACACCTTC.

The chain uses TRBV21-1 and TRBJ2-3; the D segment call TRBD1 is taken from the table without a DNA check. TRBV21-1 constitutes a pseudogene. The CDR3 has 19 residues. The CDR3 DNA sequence: TGTGCCAGCAGCAGAGACAGGGGGCGCAAGTATGAGGGCACAGATACGCAGTATTTT. Its protein product is CASSRDRGRKYEGTDTQYF.

The J gene is TRBJ2-3, the V gene TRBV13; 14 nucleotides align to TRBD2. The J segment lost 6 bases and the V segment lost 4 bases, leaving 9 bases of the junction unmatched. This CDR3 is 17 amino acids long. Germline V lookup: CDR1 PRHDT, CDR2 FYEKMQ (reference sequence). CDR3 residues: CASSWGLAGAEGDTQYF. The DNA for the CDR3 is TGTGCCAGCAGCTGGGGACTAGCGGGGGCAGAAGGGGATACGCAGTATTTT.

This chain links TRBV18 with TRBJ1-1; no reliable D call. CDR3 length: 15 residues. Germline V gene sequence: CDR1 KGHSH, CDR2 LQKENI. V was clipped by 2 bases and J by 0 bases, with 10 bases between them. The CDR3 DNA sequence: TGTGCCAGCTCACCAAGGGAGGGCATGAACACTGAAGCTTTCTTT. Translating it yields CASSPREGMNTEAFF.

This clone came up once. The chain uses TRBV12-3 or TRBV12-4 and TRBJ1-2; no definite D call. Deletions cut 6 bases from V and 5 bases from J, with 10 bases between. The CDR3 is 12 residues long. CDR3 in amino acids: CASSRGVYGYTF. CDR3 nucleotide sequence: TGTGCCAGCAGCCGCGGGGTTTATGGCTACACCTTC.

The chain combines TRBV5-1 with TRBJ2-7, with 8 bases that match TRBD2. J was trimmed by 5 bases and V by 7 bases; bases with no gene match: 11. The CDR3 consists of 14 residues. Looked up from germline, CDR1 is SGHRS and CDR2 is YFSETQ. The chain's CDR3 is CASRWDGGADEQYF. The CDR3 nucleotides are TGCGCCAGCCGCTGGGACGGGGGGGCGGACGAGCAGTACTTC.